The 21 T cell receptor beta chains reported below all come from one sample, sequenced in a study of T cell repertoires in cytomegalovirus infection. TCRdb processed the reads anew with MiXCR; each CDR3 protein has one entry. The profile covers over 25,000 distinct CDR3 sequences, with roughly a fifth appearing a single time and 65% to 85% taken by the ten largest. Their specific antigens are unknown. This specimen consisted of CD8+ T cells from cultured PBMCs, obtained from culture after CMV antigen stimulation. The receptor set was obtained from a human donor in good health (CMV status not recorded). Some clones in this sample may be carry-over from other donors' samples.

This chain uses TRBV7-6 with TRBJ2-1; a possible D gene is TRBD1 (6 bases). CDR1 is SGHVS and CDR2 is FNYEAQ in the germline V gene. The V end was cut by 3 bases, the J end by 10 bases, with 19 bases between. The CDR3 runs to 15 residues. CDR3 residues: CASSLGARREGEQFF. DNA for the CDR3: TGTGCCAGCAGCTTGGGGGCTAGGAGAGAGGGGGAGCAGTTCTTC.

V is TRBV7-6 and J is TRBJ2-6, with D unresolved. In germline, CDR1 is SGHVS, CDR2 FNYEAQ. The CDR3 spans 13 residues. Trimming left V 5 bases short and J 3 bases short, with 5 bases between. The CDR3 sequence: CASSGNGANVLTF. The DNA for the CDR3 is TGTGCCAGCAGCGGTAATGGGGCCAACGTCCTGACTTTC.

This clonotype came up many times. The J gene is TRBJ2-7, the V gene TRBV5-6; no clear D gene. The length of the CDR3 is 14 residues. V was pared by 0 bases and J by 3 bases, with 10 bases between. Germline lookup yields CDR1 SGHDT and CDR2 YYEEEE. DNA for the CDR3: TGTGCCAGCAGCTTGGTCAGCTCGAACTACGAGCAGTACTTC. Its protein is CASSLVSSNYEQYF.

This clonotype was seen only a few times. This chain connects TRBV6-6 to TRBJ2-3; no clear D. Trimming left V 6 bases short and J 3 bases short, with 10 bases between. The CDR3 has 13 amino acids. Germline V lookup: CDR1 MNHNY, CDR2 SVGAGI (reference sequence). This chain's CDR3 is CASRDLGTDTQYF. The DNA for the CDR3 is TGTGCCAGCAGGGACCTTGGAACAGATACGCAGTATTTT.

This clonotype was observed a few times. The chain links TRBV11-2 to TRBJ2-7, with D unresolved. The CDR3 contains 13 residues. Germline CDR1 and CDR2: SGHAT and FQNNGV. V was cut by 7 bases and J by 1 base, with 11 bases left in between. The CDR3 protein is CASIDGPSYEQYF. The DNA of the CDR3 is TGTGCCAGCATCGACGGGCCTTCCTACGAGCAGTACTTC.

This clonotype was observed many times. This chain's CDR3 is CATREEVGRVYNEQFF. CDR3 coding DNA: TGTGCCACCAGGGAGGAGGTGGGACGGGTCTACAATGAGCAGTTCTTC. The genes are TRBV18 and TRBJ2-1, with a tentative D call TRBD2 (6 bases). The ends were cut back, 10 bases at V and 3 bases at J, with 22 bases in the middle. This CDR3 is 16 amino acids long. The germline CDR1 and CDR2 sequences are KGHSH and LQKENI.

Concerning this clonotype: Because it lacks the conserved phenylalanine or tryptophan at the end, this CDR3 is likely a read error. The CDR3 DNA follows: TGTGCCAGCAGCCTATCGCCGGGGCCCCATAAGCCCCAGCATATT. Translation: CASSLSPGPHKPQHI. V is TRBV7-2 and J is TRBJ1-5; a weak D match, TRBD1 (5 bases). Germline loops: CDR1 SGHTA, CDR2 FQGNSA. Trimming removed 5 bases at V and 8 bases at J, with 19 bases between. The CDR3 contains 15 residues.

This clonotype was counted only a few times. V and J are TRBV10-1 and TRBJ2-7; 12 bases are a match to TRBD1. V was clipped by 6 bases and J by 2 bases; unmatched bases: 2. Per germline, CDR1 WNHNN and CDR2 SYGVQD (reference sequence). The CDR3 is 14 residues long. This CDR3 reads CASSRDRGPYEQYF. In nucleotides, the CDR3 is TGCGCCAGCAGCCGGGACAGGGGGCCCTACGAGCAGTACTTC.

This clonotype was counted at least ten times. The V and J genes are TRBV7-9 and TRBJ2-3, with a possible D match to TRBD2 (7 bases). The CDR3 sequence is 14 residues long. The germline V and J ends were trimmed by 5 bases and 5 bases, with 14 bases remaining between them. Germline V gives CDR1 SEHNR, CDR2 FQNEAQ (reference sequence). The CDR3 DNA reads as TGTGCCAGCAGCACTGCGGGGGCAAAAGATACGCAGTATTTT. Residues: CASSTAGAKDTQYF.

This clonotype was picked up many times. The chain is built from TRBV7-8 and TRBJ2-1; D is unclear. The CDR3 runs to 14 residues. Per germline, CDR1 SGHVS and CDR2 FQNEAQ. Trimming left V 1 base short and J 2 bases short, with 6 bases between. This CDR3 reads CASSLVVTYNEQFF. For the CDR3, the DNA is TGTGCCAGCAGCTTAGTGGTCACCTACAATGAGCAGTTCTTC.

This clonotype has ten or more counts. The chain joins TRBV5-6 to TRBJ2-1; D is unresolved. The CDR3 is made up of 14 amino acids. CDR1 and CDR2 (germline): SGHDT, YYEEEE. Trimming took off 7 bases at V and 1 base at J, with 12 bases between the two ends. CDR3 DNA sequence: TGTGCCAGCGGCGCGGACCCGTCCTACAATGAGCAGTTCTTC. Protein product: CASGADPSYNEQFF.

This clonotype has more than one count but fewer than ten. The rearrangement joins TRBV20-1 to TRBJ2-3; possible D gene TRBD1, 5 bases. Germline CDR1 DFQATT, CDR2 SNEGSKA (reference sequence). This CDR3 comprises 14 residues. Trimming stripped 0 bases from V and 1 base from J, with 8 bases between. CDR3 sequence (DNA): TGCAGTGCTAGAGAGGAAGGGGGCACAGATACGCAGTATTTT. This sequence encodes CSAREEGGTDTQYF.

This clonotype was seen a few times. The rearrangement links TRBV27 to TRBJ2-5, with D unclear. V was shortened by 4 bases and J by 1 base, with 7 bases between the two germline ends. The CDR3 totals 13 residues. The germline gives CDR1 MNHEY, CDR2 SMNVEV (reference sequence). CDR3 loop: CASSSNPQETQYF. For the CDR3, the DNA is TGTGCCAGCAGTTCGAATCCCCAAGAGACCCAGTACTTC.

This clonotype was seen a few times. V is TRBV7-2 and J is TRBJ1-1; TRBD1 aligns across 7 bases. The CDR3 consists of 13 residues. The J segment lost 3 bases and the V segment lost 6 bases, leaving 4 bases of the junction unmatched. Germline-derived CDR1 and CDR2 are SGHTA and FQGNSA. The CDR3 DNA is TGTGCCAGCAGGACTACAGGGGACACTGAAGCTTTCTTT. Amino acid sequence: CASRTTGDTEAFF.

The sample holds a few counts of this clonotype. The chain links TRBV12-5 to TRBJ1-1; tentative D call: TRBD1 (6 bases). V lost 6 bases to trimming and J lost 5 bases, with 22 bases between them. The CDR3 contains 16 residues. CDR1 and CDR2 from the germline V gene are LGHNT and FRNRAP. For the CDR3, the DNA is TGTGCTAGTGGCCAGACAGGCCGGGGCCCCATAACTGAAGCTTTCTTT. Amino acids: CASGQTGRGPITEAFF.

A few counts support this clonotype. The J gene is TRBJ2-5, the V gene TRBV20-1; D is unresolved. This CDR3 spans 12 amino acids. Germline CDR1 reads DFQATT; CDR2 reads SNEGSKA (reference sequence). Trimming took 1 base from V and 5 from J, leaving 8 bases between them. The CDR3 sequence is CSARVSFETQYF. CDR3 bases: TGCAGTGCTAGAGTCAGCTTTGAGACCCAGTACTTC.

This clonotype has a handful of counts. At one of its ends the junction is not consistent with the germline gene, which may arise from a read error. The chain employs TRBV6-2 or TRBV6-3 and TRBJ2-7; D tentatively fits TRBD1 or TRBD2 (5 bases each). There are 12 residues in the CDR3. Germline V CDR1 and CDR2: MNHEY, SVGEGT. The CDR3 loop reads CASSLGRIEQYF. Here the CDR3 DNA reads TGTGCCAGCAGTTTGGGACGGATCGAGCAGTACTTT.

This clonotype was found a few times. The junction differs from germline at one of its ends, possibly a read error. The chain uses TRBV7-8 and TRBJ1-4; a weak D match, TRBD1 (5 bases). Germline lookup yields CDR1 SGHVS and CDR2 FQNEAQ. This CDR3 region has 17 residues. The CDR3 here is CASSLGGGGSTNEKLFF. As DNA, the CDR3 is TGTGCCAGCAGCTTAGGTGGGGGAGGGTCAACCAATGAAAAACTGTTTTTT.

The chain recombines TRBV6-4 with TRBJ1-5, with unresolved D. The CDR3 is 13 residues long. V was clipped by 2 bases and J by 3 bases, with 5 bases between them. CDR1 and CDR2 from the germline V gene are MRHNA and SNTAGT. CDR3 nucleotide sequence: TGTGCCAGCAGTGACGGGGACAATCAGCCCCAGCATTTT. This translates into CASSDGDNQPQHF.

This clonotype was counted at least ten times. V gene TRBV12-3 or TRBV12-4 combines with J gene TRBJ2-3; 9 nucleotides match TRBD1. CDR3 length: 15 residues. The trim removed 5 bases at V and 2 bases at J, leaving 5 bases unmatched. CDR3 loop: CASSGGTGNTDTQYF. In nucleotides, the CDR3 is TGTGCCAGCAGTGGAGGGACAGGGAACACAGATACGCAGTATTTT.

The chain couples TRBV7-2 to TRBJ1-1, with D possibly matching TRBD1 (5 bases). CDR1 and CDR2 (germline): SGHTA, FQGNSA. Trimming pared 5 bases from V and 6 bases from J, leaving 22 bases between. The CDR3 consists of 16 residues. The CDR3 reads CASSLSGTSIAAEAFF. In DNA form, the CDR3 reads TGTGCCAGCAGCCTTTCCGGGACCTCGATCGCGGCTGAAGCTTTCTTT.